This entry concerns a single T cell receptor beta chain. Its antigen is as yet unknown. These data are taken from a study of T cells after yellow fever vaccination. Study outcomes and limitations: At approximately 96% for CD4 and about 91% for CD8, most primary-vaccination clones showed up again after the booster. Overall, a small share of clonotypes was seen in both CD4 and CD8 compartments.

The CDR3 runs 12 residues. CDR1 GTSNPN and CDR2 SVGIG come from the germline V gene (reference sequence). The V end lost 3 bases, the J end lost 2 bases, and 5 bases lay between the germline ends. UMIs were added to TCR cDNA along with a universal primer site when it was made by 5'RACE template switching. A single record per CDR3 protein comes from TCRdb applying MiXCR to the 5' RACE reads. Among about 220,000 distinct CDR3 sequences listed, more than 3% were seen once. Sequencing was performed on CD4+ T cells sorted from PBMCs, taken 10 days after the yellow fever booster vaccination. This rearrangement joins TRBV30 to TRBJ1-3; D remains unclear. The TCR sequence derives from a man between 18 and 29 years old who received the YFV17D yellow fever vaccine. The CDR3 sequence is CAWRIAGNTIYF. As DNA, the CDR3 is TGTGCCTGGAGAATTGCTGGAAACACCATATATTTT.